A selection of T cell receptor beta chains follows, all from one sample in a study of blood T cell repertoires in COVID-19. Profiled with immunoSEQ multiplex PCR; TCRdb holds only in-frame clones, not every one. The sample consists of around 200,000 clones, roughly four fifths of them appearing once. The sample consisted of peripheral blood. These receptors were obtained from a woman aged 40 to 50 with acute or convalescent COVID-19. The conserved cysteine and the conserved F or W are not part of the CDR3 here. D genes are given only for firm matches.

>TRBD2|TRBV5-4|TRBJ2-5
ASSLKTTSGGEETQY
>-|TRBV19|TRBJ1-5
ASSIDRNRAQPQH
>-|TRBV5-6|TRBJ2-7
ASSLPGSGASSYEQY
>-|TRBV5-8|TRBJ1-1
ASSLNLGANTEAF
>-|TRBV30|TRBJ2-2
AWSDSPNTGELF
>TRBD2|TRBV7-9|TRBJ2-2
ASLAANTGELF
>-|TRBV7-8|TRBJ2-7
ASSLEPGFAESDEQY
>-|TRBV19|TRBJ2-7
ASSSSFGTHSYEQY
>-|TRBV5-6|TRBJ1-5
ASSLGLSNQPQH
>TRBD1|TRBV30|TRBJ2-1
AWSDGVGTANEQF
>TRBD2|TRBV29-1|TRBJ2-3
SVPSGGLGADTQY
>TRBD1|TRBV6-6|TRBJ2-5
ASSKTGGALETQY
>TRBD1|TRBV11-2|TRBJ1-4
ASSLSGGNEKLF
>TRBD1|TRBV27|TRBJ2-3
ASSSVQGLDTQY
>-|TRBV24-1|TRBJ1-1
ATSDAREGAF
>-|TRBV12-5|TRBJ1-2
ASGLDQGYGYT
>-|TRBV28|TRBJ1-5
ATLTDHSNQPQH
>-|TRBV6-5|TRBJ1-3
ASSSIRSPENTIY
>-|TRBV9|TRBJ2-6
ASSGALSSGANVLT
>-|TRBV5-1|TRBJ2-2
ASSLEGESAGELF
>TRBD1|TRBV5-1|TRBJ2-7
ASSLGQGDNEQY
>TRBD1|TRBV19|TRBJ1-5
ASNQGTGGRQPQH
>-|TRBV18|TRBJ1-3
ASSPDSLSGNTIY
>-|TRBV28|TRBJ1-2
ASSYSAPGSNYGYT
>TRBD2|TRBV5-1|TRBJ2-2
ASSLAPGGNTGELF
>-|TRBV11-2|TRBJ1-5
ASSLDQGQPQH
>-|TRBV28|TRBJ1-1
ASSSFGTEAF
>-|TRBV5-1|TRBJ1-3
ASSGQEPGNTIY
>-|TRBV19|TRBJ2-5
ASSIGTAETQY
>-|TRBV5-4|TRBJ1-1
ASSLVAGKDEAF
>TRBD2|TRBV2|TRBJ2-7
ASSYRTSGQDEQY
>TRBD1|TRBV27|TRBJ1-1
ASSAPTGGVATEAF
>TRBD1|TRBV6-5|TRBJ1-4
ASSRDRGGEKLF
>-|TRBV27|TRBJ1-5
ASSLDRYQPQH
>-|TRBV3-1/TRBV3-2|TRBJ1-1
ASSRWGGYRETEAF
>-|TRBV12-3/TRBV12-4|TRBJ2-1
ASSTQPTNEQF
>-|TRBV28|TRBJ1-1
ASSFYARTEAF
>TRBD1|TRBV5-4|TRBJ2-7
ASSFGGTGRRYEQY
>-|TRBV11-2|TRBJ1-1
ASSRTGLGAF
>TRBD1|TRBV28|TRBJ2-5
ASSTNDRVETQY
>-|TRBV30|TRBJ1-2
AWREDDRGYT
>-|TRBV7-8|TRBJ2-7
ASSLTRRGGRRSSYEQY
>-|TRBV27|TRBJ1-1
ASSLNWGGGTEAF
>TRBD2|TRBV28|TRBJ2-7
ASRGGRDLTYEQY
>-|TRBV27|TRBJ1-4
ASRRTEPHEKLF
>-|TRBV5-1|TRBJ2-7
ASSLAVQGGEQY
>TRBD2|TRBV28|TRBJ2-7
ASSRAGYQSYEQY
>-|TRBV2|TRBJ2-4
ASSVGGADIQY
>-|TRBV30|TRBJ2-1
AWSVVGVSGF
>-|TRBV18|TRBJ1-1
ASLGGINTEAF
>-|TRBV3-1/TRBV3-2|TRBJ2-2
ASSRGLQSGEAGELF
>-|TRBV6-5|TRBJ1-2
ATVRDRGGYGYT
>TRBD1|TRBV27|TRBJ1-5
ASSWTGNDQPQH
>-|TRBV28|TRBJ2-7
ASSFGHSEKKYEQY